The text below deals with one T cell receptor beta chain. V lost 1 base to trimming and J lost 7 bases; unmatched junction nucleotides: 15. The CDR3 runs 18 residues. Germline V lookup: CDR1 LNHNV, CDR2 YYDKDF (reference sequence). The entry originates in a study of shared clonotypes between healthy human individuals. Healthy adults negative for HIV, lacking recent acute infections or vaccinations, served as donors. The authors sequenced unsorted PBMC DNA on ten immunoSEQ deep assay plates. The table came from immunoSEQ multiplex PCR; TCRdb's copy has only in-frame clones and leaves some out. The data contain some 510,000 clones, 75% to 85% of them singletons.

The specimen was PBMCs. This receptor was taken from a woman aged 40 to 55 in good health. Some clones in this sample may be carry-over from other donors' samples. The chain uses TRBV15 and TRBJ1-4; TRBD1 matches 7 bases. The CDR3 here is CATSRGRLRTGLGEKLFF. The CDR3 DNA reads TGTGCCACCAGCAGAGGTCGACTCAGGACAGGCTTGGGTGAAAAACTGTTTTTT.